The source of this T cell receptor (beta chain) is a study of blood T cells in healthy people across ages. Study overall: About one barcoded beta molecule per two T cells was the capture yield of template switching.

A minimum of 6 micrograms of total RNA was extracted per sample. Findings and limits, study-wide: It was the long-lived donors that had more naive CD4+ cells and higher diversity than aged donors. Older individuals had lower TCR beta diversity per million T cells (the decline was roughly linear).

Details on this clonotype: Its matching antigen is unknown. A read error may be the cause here, since a much bigger clone is one base away.

Germline lookup yields CDR1 SGHRS and CDR2 YFSETQ. Deletions cut 1 base from V and 4 bases from J, with 8 bases between. CDR3 length equals 13 residues. A second about 6 to 12 cycle PCR used barcoded and J-beta primers. TCRdb re-called the 5' RACE reads through MiXCR, storing one row per CDR3 protein. This table has about 970,000 distinct CDR3 sequences, around 54% appearing once. This clonotype was obtained from a woman in her sixties in good health. J is TRBJ1-2 and V is TRBV5-1, with TRBD1 as a possible D gene (6 bases). What was sequenced was blood. CDR3: CASSLHRAYGYTF. CDR3 DNA: TGCGCCAGCAGCTTGCACAGGGCCTATGGCTACACCTTC.